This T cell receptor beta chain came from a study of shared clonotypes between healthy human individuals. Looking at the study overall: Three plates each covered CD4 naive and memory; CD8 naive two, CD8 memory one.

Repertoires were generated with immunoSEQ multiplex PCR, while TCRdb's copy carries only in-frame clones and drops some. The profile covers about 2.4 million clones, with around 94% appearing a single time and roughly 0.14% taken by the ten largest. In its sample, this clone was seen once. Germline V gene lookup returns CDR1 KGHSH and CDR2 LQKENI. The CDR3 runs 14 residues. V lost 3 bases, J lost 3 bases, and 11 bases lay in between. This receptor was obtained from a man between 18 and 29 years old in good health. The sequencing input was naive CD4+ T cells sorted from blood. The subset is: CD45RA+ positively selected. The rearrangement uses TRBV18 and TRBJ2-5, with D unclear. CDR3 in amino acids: CASSPVGQKETQYF. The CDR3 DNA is TGTGCCAGCTCACCGGTTGGCCAAAAAGAGACCCAGTACTTC.